This T cell receptor beta chain was captured in a study of T cells after yellow fever vaccination. This clonotype was picked up a small number of times. Its antigen remains unknown. Conversion of TCR transcripts into cDNA relied on 5'RACE template switching, which added a universal primer site and UMIs. A single record per CDR3 protein comes from TCRdb applying MiXCR to the 5' RACE reads. Among roughly 500,000 distinct CDR3 sequences, 15% to 20% were seen once, and the ten largest hold over 11%. Findings of the study overall: The secondary response peaked faster, at day 5 versus 15, but was weaker. The study noted that FACS-sorted repertoires could contain abundant clonotypes contaminating from the bulk population.

The germline gives CDR1 MNHNS, CDR2 SASEGT. CDR3 length: 13 amino acids. V lost 6 bases to trimming and J lost 5 bases, with 13 bases between them. The receptor was isolated from a man aged 25-45 years who received the YFV17D yellow fever vaccine. The rearrangement uses TRBV6-1 and TRBJ2-5; weak D call: TRBD2 (6 bases). The source material was PBMCs, sampled 15 days after the yellow fever booster vaccination. The CDR3: CASRGGSWETQYF. The CDR3 bases are TGTGCCAGCAGAGGAGGGAGTTGGGAGACCCAGTACTTC.